The sequence of this TCR beta chain was determined in a study of blood T cell repertoires in COVID-19. Study details: The samples span acute and convalescent COVID-19 from the United States, Italy and Spain. PBMCs, B-cell-depleted T cells, or T cells were the source of the cDNA or gDNA that made up the material.

In the authors' methods: Reference gene primers were amplified, and this amplification served to estimate nucleated cell counts. Produced via immunoSEQ multiplex PCR; TCRdb's table is partial and in-frame only. The DNA was the basis for D and trimming; V, J and clone size are from that table. The sample includes about 120,000 clones, 85% of them seen just once. The CDR3 is 13 residues long. V was clipped by 0 bases and J by 6 bases, with 9 bases between them. The germline gives CDR1 SGHNT, CDR2 YYREEE (reference sequence). The specimen was peripheral blood. The chain recombines TRBV5-4 with TRBJ1-2; D uncertain. This TCR came from a man in his forties with acute or convalescent COVID-19. The chain's CDR3 is CASSLAGVDGYTF. CDR3 bases: TGTGCCAGCAGCTTGGCGGGAGTCGATGGCTACACCTTC.